Listed here is a single T cell receptor (beta chain). The sample is drawn from a study of blood T cell repertoires in COVID-19. Looking at the study overall: Sites in the United States, Italy and Spain provided acute and convalescent COVID-19 samples.

Assay: immunoSEQ multiplex PCR; the TCRdb copy retains only in-frame clones and omits some. The sample holds about 45,000 clones, over 75% seen once. V gave up 4 bases and J gave up 4 bases; unmatched junction bases: 5. The CDR3 length is 15 residues. The germline V gene encodes CDR1 SGHRS and CDR2 YFSETQ. This receptor was obtained from a woman of 80 years or more with acute or convalescent COVID-19. The sequenced sample was peripheral blood. The J gene is TRBJ2-3, the V gene TRBV5-1; 11 bases are shared with TRBD2. Here the CDR3 reads CASSVLAGGADTQYF. The CDR3, as DNA: TGCGCCAGCAGCGTCCTAGCGGGAGGTGCAGATACGCAGTATTTT. Looking up the rest from reference TRBV5-1 and TRBJ2-3 gives the full variable domain: KAGVTQTPRYLIKTRGQQVTLSCSPISGHRSVSWYQQTPGQGLQFLFEYFSETQRNKGNFPGRFSGRQFSNSRSEMNVSTLELGDSALYLCASSVLAGGADTQYFGPGTRLTVL.